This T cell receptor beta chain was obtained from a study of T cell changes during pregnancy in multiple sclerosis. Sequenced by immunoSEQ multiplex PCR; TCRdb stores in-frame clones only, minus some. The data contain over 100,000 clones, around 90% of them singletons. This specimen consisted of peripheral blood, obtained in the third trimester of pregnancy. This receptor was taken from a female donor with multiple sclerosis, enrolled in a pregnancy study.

The CDR3 protein is CAWSPLGASGVGEWTQYF. The CDR3 DNA reads TGTGCCTGGAGTCCCCTGGGGGCTAGCGGGGTTGGAGAGTGGACGCAGTATTTT. The rearrangement joins TRBV30 to TRBJ2-3; 9 bases are shared with TRBD2. J gave up 9 bases and V 2 bases, and 21 bases lay outside the gene matches. Germline lookup yields CDR1 GTSNPN and CDR2 SVGIG (reference sequence). The CDR3 sequence is 18 residues long.